Sequencing of this T cell receptor beta chain was carried out in a study of T-cell reconstitution after alpha-beta-depleted transplantation in children. The study's findings and limits: After one year, T-cell counts and TCRbeta diversity mostly came from new T cells. Reportedly, only several hundred clones from non-depleted graft cells drove alpha-beta T-cell counts at about two months. After transplant, high TCRbeta diversity at day 60 in some patients arose from surviving recipient T cells and thymic progenitors.

Unique molecular identifiers featured in how the TCRbeta library was prepared. TCRdb called the PCR reads again in MiXCR, with one record for every CDR3 protein. This table has 530,000 or so distinct CDR3 sequences, roughly 30% appearing once. Details on this clonotype: What it binds is unknown.

CDR3 length: 15 residues. Trimming cost V 0 bases and J 3 bases, with 11 bases left between them. From germline, CDR1 is SGHRS and CDR2 YFSETQ. The V call is TRBV5-1, the J call TRBJ2-3; D possibly uses TRBD1 or TRBD2 (7 bases each). This specimen consisted of PBMCs, obtained before TCRalphabeta/CD19-depleted stem cell transplant. The TCR sequence derives from a boy in the first two years of life with Wiskott-Aldrich syndrome, due to receive a stem cell transplant. The CDR3 sequence is CASSLDQGGTDTQYF. CDR3 DNA: TGCGCCAGCAGCTTGGATCAGGGGGGGACAGATACGCAGTATTTT.